These T cell receptor beta chains were read from a single sample in a study of monozygotic twins with inflammatory bowel disease. Using the 5' RACE reads, TCRdb records one entry per CDR3 protein without DNA. Its listing shows about 300,000 distinct CDR3 sequences. The sample comprised blood. Receptors were obtained from a human donor with ulcerative colitis or Crohn's disease, or a healthy co-twin of an affected twin (not recorded which). Both conserved end residues are part of each CDR3.

>14|TRBV5-1|TRBJ1-5
CASSLSSGGQPQHF
>13|TRBV9|TRBJ2-4
CASSVSPMNIQYF
>14|TRBV7-3|TRBJ2-1
CASSSPGTRSEQFF
>15|TRBV6-2/TRBV6-3|TRBJ2-7
CASSRNRGPAREQYF
>16|TRBV15|TRBJ2-7
CATSRDRGDTSYEQYF
>11|TRBV28|TRBJ2-7
CASLGGHEQYF
>13|TRBV19|TRBJ1-5
CASSIGTNQPQHF
>13|TRBV10-1|TRBJ2-7
CASSEQRTYEQYF
>12|TRBV29-1|TRBJ1-2
CSVNRGLGGYTF
>13|TRBV7-8|TRBJ1-3
CASSPRVGNTIYF
>16|TRBV20-1|TRBJ1-2
CSASLRGRIRSYGYTF
>13|TRBV6-2/TRBV6-3|TRBJ2-7
CASSNRGSYEQYF
>15|TRBV5-1|TRBJ2-2
CASTLGDTNTGELFF
>14|TRBV7-2|TRBJ2-2
CASSLSPGTGELFF
>16|TRBV6-2/TRBV6-3|TRBJ1-6
CASRRTGGSYNSPLHF
>16|TRBV2|TRBJ1-1
CARARRRQQVNTEAFF
>16|TRBV7-9|TRBJ2-5
CASSLALIAGQETQYF
>13|TRBV2|TRBJ1-1
CASGPQGYTEAFF
>17|TRBV7-2|TRBJ2-1
CASSWRRTGSSYNEQFF
>19|TRBV4-3|TRBJ2-2
CASSQDPPRGLGDTGELFF
>14|TRBV5-1|TRBJ2-5
CASEREGVKETQYF
>14|TRBV5-1|TRBJ2-3
CASSLDSRGAHQYF
>12|TRBV4-3|TRBJ2-1
CASSQAWGEQFF
>16|TRBV28|TRBJ1-3
CASSLSAGTGGNTIYF
>13|TRBV13|TRBJ2-7
CASTLRGIYEQYF
>15|TRBV7-9|TRBJ1-3
CASSITRAAGNTIYF
>14|TRBV12-3/TRBV12-4|TRBJ1-2
CASSSTDRNYGYTF
>12|TRBV5-1|TRBJ2-1
CASSLDPTFQFF
>14|TRBV6-2/TRBV6-3|TRBJ2-2
CASSYQGYTGELFF
>14|TRBV12-3/TRBV12-4|TRBJ2-1
CASRATGPHNEQFF
>15|TRBV15|TRBJ2-3
CATSRTSGLQDTQYF
>13|TRBV11-3|TRBJ2-1
CASSSGLGNEQFF
>13|TRBV7-9|TRBJ2-7
CASSLGTGVIQYF
>16|TRBV7-2|TRBJ2-5
CASGFLAGVDKETQYF
>16|TRBV5-5|TRBJ2-5
CASSLGAGGLLKTQYF
>16|TRBV27|TRBJ1-6
CASSVQSTGPFSPLHF
>16|TRBV24-1|TRBJ2-2
CATSVSPSGGGGELFF
>16|TRBV6-1|TRBJ2-5
CASKAAGAQPLETQYF
>12|TRBV20-1|TRBJ1-2
CSARDRDDGYTF
>15|TRBV5-1|TRBJ2-2
CASSFGQGTGGELFF
>15|TRBV5-1|TRBJ1-6
CASSLIGTDTSPLHF
>18|TRBV9|TRBJ1-3
CASSANFRGRTPGNTIYF
>16|TRBV3-1|TRBJ2-5
CASTTRLRDSGETQYF